These 26 T cell receptor beta chains originate from one sample sequenced in a study of OX40 agonist ivuxolimab in advanced cancers. TCRdb's copy holds only in-frame clones and misses some; the assay was immunoSEQ multiplex PCR. In the table there are 70,000 or so clones, 75% to 90% of which are singletons. The starting material was CD4+ or CD8+ T cells sorted from blood, obtained in a trial of the OX40 agonist ivuxolimab. These receptors came from an adult with an advanced solid tumor such as melanoma, head and neck, liver or kidney cancer.

This chain uses TRBV13 with TRBJ1-6; 7 positions match TRBD1. Trimming at V came to 3 bases and at J to 5 bases, leaving 4 bases not matched to a gene. The CDR3 has 15 residues. Germline CDR1 reads PRHDT; CDR2 reads FYEKMQ (reference sequence). The CDR3 protein is CASSFRDSNNSPLHF. The CDR3 bases are TGTGCCAGCAGCTTTCGGGACAGTAATAATTCACCCCTCCACTTT. Supplemented by reference TRBV13 and TRBJ1-6, the full variable domain reads AAGVIQSPRHLIKEKRETATLKCYPIPRHDTVYWYQQGPGQDPQFLISFYEKMQSDKGSIPDRFSAQQFSDYHSELNMSSLELGDSALYFCASSFRDSNNSPLHFGNGTRLTVT.

This clone was seen only a few times. The rearrangement uses TRBV5-1 and TRBJ2-2; tentatively, D is TRBD1 (5 bases). In germline, CDR1 is SGHRS, CDR2 YFSETQ. V was shortened by 4 bases and J by 6 bases, with 13 bases between the two germline ends. This CDR3 has 14 amino acids. This CDR3 reads CASSPTQGSGELFF. The CDR3 DNA reads TGCGCCAGCAGCCCTACTCAGGGATCCGGGGAGCTGTTTTTT.

This chain joins TRBV4-1 and TRBJ2-1; D may be TRBD1 (6 bases). V lost 3 bases and J 14 bases, leaving 11 bases between the germline ends. The CDR3 covers 11 residues. Germline loops: CDR1 MGHRA, CDR2 YSYEKL. The CDR3 DNA reads TGCGCCAGCAGCCACAGGGGATTAGAGTTCTTC. It yields the protein CASSHRGLEFF.

This clone was detected only a few times. The chain couples TRBV2 to TRBJ2-5, with 7 bases matching TRBD1. The germline V gene has CDR1 SNHLY and CDR2 FYNNEI. This CDR3 spans 16 amino acids. V shed 7 bases and J 4 bases; nucleotides not matched to a gene: 15. The CDR3 sequence: CASTNRQGRSGETQYF. The CDR3 DNA reads as TGTGCCAGCACCAACAGACAGGGCCGGTCCGGAGAGACCCAGTACTTC. Together with reference TRBV2 and TRBJ2-5, the CDR3 gives the full variable domain: EPEVTQTPSHQVTQMGQEVILRCVPISNHLYFYWYRQILGQKVEFLVSFYNNEISEKSEIFDDQFSVERPDGSNFTLKIRSTKLEDSAMYFCASTNRQGRSGETQYFGPGTRLLVL.

CDR3 sequence (DNA): TGTGCCAGCAGCCCGATGGGGGGCCCAAGCACAGATACGCAGTATTTT. Translation: CASSPMGGPSTDTQYF. The chain links TRBV7-2 to TRBJ2-3; the D call may be TRBD1 or TRBD2 (6 bases each). Trimming shortened V by 5 bases and J by 0 bases, and 15 bases separated the two germline ends. The CDR3 has 16 residues. Germline lookup yields CDR1 SGHTA and CDR2 FQGNSA. Looking up the rest from reference TRBV7-2 and TRBJ2-3 gives the full variable domain: GAGVSQSPSNKVTEKGKDVELRCDPISGHTALYWYRQSLGQGLEFLIYFQGNSAPDKSGLPSDRFSAERTGGSVSTLTIQRTQQEDSAVYLCASSPMGGPSTDTQYFGPGTRLTVL.

The rearrangement links TRBV19 to TRBJ2-5, with 9 bases identical to TRBD2. The CDR3 runs to 15 residues. Germline V gene data show CDR1 as LNHDA and CDR2 as SQIVND (reference sequence). J gave up 2 bases and V 6 bases, and 7 bases lay outside the gene matches. This CDR3 is CASRSRAGGQETQYF. The CDR3 coding sequence is TGTGCCAGTAGAAGCCGAGCGGGGGGACAAGAGACCCAGTACTTC. The complete variable domain, with remaining parts taken from reference TRBV19 and TRBJ2-5, reads DGGITQSPKYLFRKEGQNVTLSCEQNLNHDAMYWYRQDPGQGLRLIYYSQIVNDFQKGDIAEGYSVSREKKESFPLTVTSAQKNPTAFYLCASRSRAGGQETQYFGPGTRLLVL.

The chain carries TRBV18 and TRBJ2-5; TRBD2 might be the D (6 bases). Germline-derived CDR1 and CDR2 are KGHSH and LQKENI. This CDR3 has 14 residues. V gave up 2 bases and J gave up 4 bases, with 11 bases separating them. CDR3 loop: CASSPTEGLETQYF. In nucleotides, the CDR3 is TGTGCCAGCTCACCAACGGAGGGGCTAGAGACCCAGTACTTC. Complete variable domain (other parts from reference TRBV18 and TRBJ2-5): NAGVMQNPRHLVRRRGQEARLRCSPMKGHSHVYWYRQLPEEGLKFMVYLQKENIIDESGMPKERFSAEFPKEGPSILRIQQVVRGDSAAYFCASSPTEGLETQYFGPGTRLLVL.

A few counts support this clone. The chain uses TRBV7-2 and TRBJ2-5; 14 positions match TRBD2. The CDR3 totals 17 residues. Germline V gene lookup returns CDR1 SGHTA and CDR2 FQGNSA. With 2 bases clipped from V and 3 bases from J, the junction kept 5 bases outside the gene matches. CDR3 nucleotides: TGTGCCAGCAGCTTATCGACTAGCGGGAGGGCCAAAGAGACCCAGTACTTC. Amino acids: CASSLSTSGRAKETQYF.

The chain is built from TRBV6-5 and TRBJ2-3; unclear D gene. Germline CDR1 MNHEY, CDR2 SVGAGI. V lost 6 bases to trimming and J lost 1 base, with 8 bases between them. The CDR3 length is 13 residues. As DNA, the CDR3 is TGTGCCAGCAGAGACCTACGCACAGATACGCAGTATTTT. It yields the protein CASRDLRTDTQYF.

CDR3 in amino acids: CATSPISGGRYEQYF. The CDR3 DNA follows: TGTGCCACCAGCCCGATCAGCGGGGGGCGGTACGAGCAGTACTTC. V usage is TRBV15 and J usage is TRBJ2-5, with 9 positions matching TRBD2. The closer fit of TRBJ2-7 to the DNA end suggests the J call may be wrong. The CDR3 contains 15 residues. Germline CDR1 is LNHNV and CDR2 is YYDKDF (reference sequence).

The genes are TRBV19 and TRBJ2-5; 7 bases are shared with TRBD1. J was trimmed by 2 bases and V by 4 bases; bases with no gene match: 4. The CDR3 is 14 amino acids. Germline V CDR1 and CDR2: LNHDA, SQIVND (reference sequence). The CDR3 region is CASSKGQLQETQYF. CDR3 sequence (DNA): TGTGCCAGTAGTAAGGGACAGCTTCAAGAGACCCAGTACTTC.

The V call is TRBV15, the J call TRBJ1-3; D unresolved. This CDR3 has 16 amino acids. Germline values: CDR1 LNHNV, CDR2 YYDKDF (reference sequence). Trimming left V 0 bases short and J 1 base short, with 10 bases between. The CDR3 DNA is TGTGCCACCAGCAGAGATCGAAGTGCGTCTGGAAACACCATATATTTT. Its translation: CATSRDRSASGNTIYF.

The genes are TRBV10-3 and TRBJ1-1; TRBD1 agrees at 7 bases. This CDR3 is built from 16 residues. CDR1 is ENHRY, CDR2 SYGVKD, per germline. V gave up 6 bases and J gave up 0 bases; unmatched junction bases: 10. The CDR3 region has the DNA TGTGCCATCAGCGAAAGCAACAGGGGCCTGAACACTGAAGCTTTCTTT. Residues: CAISESNRGLNTEAFF.

The chain has TRBV6-5 and TRBJ2-7, with TRBD1 identical over 7 bases. Germline CDR1 and CDR2: MNHEY and SVGAGI. This CDR3 contains 14 residues. Trimming at V came to 3 bases and at J to 2 bases, leaving 4 bases not matched to a gene. CDR3 protein: CASSYRTGAYEQYF. The CDR3 bases are TGTGCCAGCAGTTATAGGACAGGTGCCTACGAGCAGTACTTC.

The chain links TRBV5-1 to TRBJ2-3; 7 bases align to TRBD2. The CDR3 runs 14 residues. After removal of 7 bases from V and 4 bases from J, the junction contained 9 bases not matched to a gene. The germline CDR1 and CDR2 sequences are SGHRS and YFSETQ. CDR3 amino acids: CASRLARGADTQYF. The CDR3 coding sequence is TGCGCCAGCCGACTAGCCCGGGGGGCAGATACGCAGTATTTT.

This rearrangement joins TRBV11-2 to TRBJ1-5, with D hard to call. From germline, CDR1 is SGHAT and CDR2 FQNNGV. The CDR3 is made up of 15 amino acids. Between the trimmed V and J ends, which lost 0 bases and 4 bases, there was a span of 10 bases. This chain's CDR3 is CASSLDLRINQPQHF. CDR3 nucleotide sequence: TGTGCCAGCAGCTTAGACCTTCGCATTAATCAGCCCCAGCATTTT. The variable domain in full, completed from reference TRBV11-2 and TRBJ1-5, reads EAGVAQSPRYKIIEKRQSVAFWCNPISGHATLYWYQQILGQGPKLLIQFQNNGVVDDSQLPKDRFSAERLKGVDSTLKIQPAKLEDSAVYLCASSLDLRINQPQHFGDGTRLSIL.

There are a few counts of this clone. This rearrangement joins TRBV4-1 to TRBJ1-4; possible D gene TRBD1, 6 bases. Germline V gene sequence: CDR1 MGHRA, CDR2 YSYEKL. The CDR3 sequence is 12 residues long. The CDR3 DNA is TGCGCTAGTGGGGGGCGTATTGAAAAACTGTTTTTT. Amino acid sequence: CASGGRIEKLFF.

The chain carries TRBV15 and TRBJ2-3; no clear D gene. Germline assignment: CDR1 LNHNV and CDR2 YYDKDF (reference sequence). This CDR3 spans 14 amino acids. Trimming shortened V by 0 bases and J by 3 bases, and 7 bases separated the two germline ends. The CDR3 nucleotides are TGTGCCACCAGCAGAGATGGTTTGACAGATACGCAGTATTTT. Amino acids: CATSRDGLTDTQYF.

The table lists this clone with a count of one. The chain has TRBV9 and TRBJ2-1; D gene unclear. The CDR3 extends over 14 amino acids. Deletions cut 2 bases from V and 9 bases from J, with 15 bases between. CDR1 and CDR2 from the germline V gene are SGDLS and YYNGEE. CDR3 sequence reads: CASSVHSPSREQFF. CDR3 DNA sequence: TGTGCCAGCAGCGTCCATAGCCCCAGCCGTGAGCAGTTCTTC.

The rearrangement links TRBV5-1 to TRBJ1-2; 8 bases map to TRBD1. CDR1 SGHRS and CDR2 YFSETQ come from the germline V gene. With V trimmed by 2 bases and J by 9 bases, 12 bases remained unmatched. The CDR3 runs to 15 residues. CDR3 sequence reads: CASSLQGDRTVSYTF. CDR3 DNA sequence: TGCGCCAGCAGCTTACAGGGGGACCGTACCGTTAGCTACACCTTC.

CDR3 residues: CASKKKDRVTYEQYF. The CDR3, as DNA: TGTGCCAGCAAAAAAAAGGACAGGGTAACCTACGAGCAGTACTTC. The chain combines TRBV6-5 with TRBJ2-7; 8 bases are a match to TRBD1. CDR1 and CDR2 (germline): MNHEY, SVGAGI. The V segment lost 7 bases and the J segment 2 bases; nucleotides outside the gene matches: 10. The CDR3 sequence is 15 residues long.

The V and J genes are TRBV5-8 and TRBJ2-2, with a tentative D call TRBD1 (6 bases). This CDR3 has 14 amino acids. The V end lost 3 bases, the J end lost 4 bases, and 10 bases lay between the germline ends. Germline CDR1 SGHTS, CDR2 YDEGEE. DNA of the CDR3: TGTGCCAGCAGCTCACCGACAGGCACCGGGGAGCTGTTTTTT. It translates to CASSSPTGTGELFF.

The CDR3 reads CASSIVEGYFQPQHF. The CDR3 region has the DNA TGTGCCAGTAGTATAGTGGAGGGTTATTTCCAGCCCCAGCATTTT. The V call is TRBV19, the J call TRBJ1-5, with D unclear. The V end was cut by 1 base, the J end by 7 bases, with 14 bases between. Germline lookup yields CDR1 LNHDA and CDR2 SQIVND (reference sequence). The CDR3 spans 15 residues.

Written as DNA, the CDR3 is TGTGCCAGCAGCCGAGACTCGGCGGACTATGGCTACACCTTC. This encodes CASSRDSADYGYTF. The chain recombines TRBV7-3 with TRBJ1-2; the D is unclear. From germline, CDR1 is SGHTA and CDR2 FQGTGA. V was pared by 5 bases and J by 3 bases, with 13 bases between. The CDR3 contains 14 residues. Full variable domain (remainder filled in from reference TRBV7-3 and TRBJ1-2): GAGVSQTPSNKVTEKGKYVELRCDPISGHTALYWYRQSLGQGPEFLIYFQGTGAADDSGLPNDRFFAVRPEGSVSTLKIQRTERGDSAVYLCASSRDSADYGYTFGSGTRLTVV.

This clone was recorded once. The chain recombines TRBV10-3 with TRBJ2-7; maybe TRBD1 (7 bases). CDR1 ENHRY and CDR2 SYGVKD come from the germline V gene. Trimming removed 6 bases at V and 0 bases at J, with 15 bases between. This CDR3 has 15 residues. The CDR3 DNA is TGTGCCATCAGACTAGACAGGGACTCCTCCTACGAGCAGTACTTC. This translates into CAIRLDRDSSYEQYF.

This clone came up a few times. This chain connects TRBV29-1 to TRBJ2-2, with 9 bases aligning to TRBD2. There are 13 residues in the CDR3. Germline-derived CDR1 and CDR2 are SQVTM and ANQGSEA. V was clipped by 6 bases and J by 2 bases; unmatched bases: 1. The CDR3, as DNA: TGCAGCGTGCGGGGGGGTAACACCGGGGAGCTGTTTTTT. Translation: CSVRGGNTGELFF.